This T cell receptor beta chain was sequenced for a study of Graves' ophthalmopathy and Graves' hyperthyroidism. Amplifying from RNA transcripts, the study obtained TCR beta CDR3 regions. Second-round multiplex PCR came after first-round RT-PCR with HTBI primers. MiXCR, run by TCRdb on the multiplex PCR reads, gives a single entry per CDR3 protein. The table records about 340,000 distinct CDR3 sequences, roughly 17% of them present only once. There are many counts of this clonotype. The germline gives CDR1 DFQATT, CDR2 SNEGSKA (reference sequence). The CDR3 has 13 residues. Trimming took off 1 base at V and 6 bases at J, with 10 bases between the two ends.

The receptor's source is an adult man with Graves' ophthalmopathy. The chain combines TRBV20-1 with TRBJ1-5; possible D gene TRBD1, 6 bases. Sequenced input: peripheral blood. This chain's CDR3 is CSARVPGAQPQHF. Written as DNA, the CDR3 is TGCAGTGCTAGAGTCCCGGGGGCTCAGCCCCAGCATTTT.